Listed below are T cell receptor beta chains from one sample, sequenced in a study of Tregs in tolerant kidney transplant recipients. This table comes from immunoSEQ multiplex PCR, and its TCRdb copy is limited to in-frame clones, with some not included. The table lists about 240,000 clones, roughly four fifths of them singletons. Sequenced: CD4+ T cells from blood. Receptors were obtained from a human donor in good health. CDR3s include the opening cysteine and the closing phenylalanine or tryptophan. Fields, in order: clone size, J gene, CDR3 length, D gene, V gene, CDR3 protein, CDR3 DNA. A D gene is named only where the DNA matches it firmly. The size entry is marked missing in some rows and otherwise reads once, few, many or a size class.

size: .; J: TRBJ2-1; length: 13; D: .; V: TRBV7-9; CDR3: CASSSSTHNEQFF; DNA: TGTGCCAGCAGCTCCTCGACCCACAATGAGCAGTTCTTC
size: .; J: TRBJ2-6; length: 17; D: .; V: TRBV4-1; CDR3: CASSQEGEGAGANVLTF; DNA: TGCGCCAGCAGCCAAGAGGGGGAGGGGGCCGGGGCCAACGTCCTGACTTTC
size: .; J: TRBJ1-2; length: 15; D: .; V: TRBV4-1; CDR3: CASSPRAAANYGYTF; DNA: TGCGCCAGCAGCCCAAGGGCCGCAGCTAACTATGGCTACACCTTC
size: .; J: TRBJ1-4; length: 15; D: .; V: TRBV7-7; CDR3: CASSRGASTNEKLFF; DNA: TGTGCTAGCAGCCGAGGGGCGTCAACTAATGAAAAACTGTTTTTT
size: .; J: TRBJ1-1; length: 14; D: .; V: TRBV4-1; CDR3: CASSQEGSRTEAFF; DNA: TGCGCCAGCAGCCAAGAGGGCTCGCGGACTGAAGCTTTCTTT
size: .; J: TRBJ1-1; length: 15; D: .; V: TRBV21-1; CDR3: CASSPRYRGEAEAFF; DNA: TGTGCCAGCAGCCCGCGGTACAGGGGAGAGGCTGAAGCTTTCTTT
size: .; J: TRBJ1-1; length: 15; D: .; V: TRBV6-6; CDR3: CASSTTGRLATEAFF; DNA: TGTGCCAGCAGTACCACGGGACGCCTGGCGACTGAAGCTTTCTTT
size: .; J: TRBJ1-2; length: 13; D: .; V: TRBV6-1; CDR3: CASRIGQLDGYTF; DNA: TGTGCCAGCAGGATAGGGCAGTTGGATGGCTACACCTTC
size: .; J: TRBJ2-7; length: 15; D: TRBD1; V: TRBV4-1; CDR3: CASSQDLTGGYLQYF; DNA: TGCGCCAGCAGCCAAGATTTGACAGGGGGCTATTTGCAGTACTTC
size: .; J: TRBJ2-7; length: 13; D: .; V: TRBV5-1; CDR3: CASSLATGSGWYF; DNA: TGCGCCAGCAGCTTGGCTACAGGGAGTGGTTGGTACTTC
size: .; J: TRBJ2-1; length: 15; D: TRBD1; V: TRBV6-5; CDR3: CASSKDRGLYNEQFF; DNA: TGTGCCAGCAGCAAAGACAGGGGGCTTTACAATGAGCAGTTCTTC
size: .; J: TRBJ1-2; length: 14; D: .; V: TRBV13; CDR3: CASSLGRGTGGYTF; DNA: TGTGCCAGCAGCTTAGGCCGGGGCACAGGAGGCTACACCTTC
size: .; J: TRBJ1-1; length: 13; D: .; V: TRBV29-1; CDR3: CSVPGGQRTEAFF; DNA: TGCAGCGTTCCGGGTGGACAGCGCACTGAAGCTTTCTTT
size: .; J: TRBJ1-2; length: 16; D: .; V: TRBV4-2; CDR3: CASSQDLRGEAYGYTF; DNA: TGTGCCAGCAGCCAAGATTTACGGGGGGAGGCCTATGGCTACACCTTC
size: .; J: TRBJ2-3; length: 14; D: TRBD2; V: TRBV5-1; CDR3: CASSLSTSLDTQYF; DNA: TGCGCCAGCAGCTTGTCGACTAGCCTAGATACGCAGTATTTT
size: .; J: TRBJ2-7; length: 14; D: TRBD1; V: TRBV7-9; CDR3: CASSAGQGAREQYF; DNA: TGTGCCAGCAGCGCGGGACAGGGGGCGCGGGAGCAGTACTTC
size: once; J: TRBJ2-7; length: 15; D: TRBD1; V: TRBV5-4; CDR3: CASSLPGTGSGEQYF; DNA: TGTGCCAGCAGCTTGCCCGGGACAGGGTCCGGGGAGCAGTACTTC
size: .; J: TRBJ2-1; length: 15; D: TRBD2; V: TRBV7-9; CDR3: CASSLSAGAYNEQFF; DNA: TGTGCCAGCAGCTTAAGCGCGGGAGCCTACAATGAGCAGTTCTTC
size: .; J: TRBJ1-2; length: 14; D: .; V: TRBV5-4; CDR3: CASSLAGTGRGYTF; DNA: TGTGCCAGCAGCCTCGCCGGGACGGGGAGAGGCTACACCTTC
size: .; J: TRBJ1-2; length: 17; D: .; V: TRBV21-1; CDR3: CASIHVITGSNNYGYTF; DNA: TGTGCCAGCATCCATGTAATTACAGGGAGCAATAACTATGGCTACACCTTC
size: .; J: TRBJ1-3; length: 15; D: .; V: TRBV15; CDR3: CATSRDVTAGNTIYF; DNA: TGTGCCACCAGCAGAGACGTAACAGCTGGAAACACCATATATTTT
size: .; J: TRBJ2-7; length: 15; D: .; V: TRBV5-4; CDR3: CASSKGGTYSYEQYF; DNA: TGTGCCAGCAGTAAAGGCGGTACTTACTCCTACGAGCAGTACTTC
size: few; J: TRBJ2-7; length: 17; D: .; V: TRBV4-2; CDR3: CASSQDLSGFASYEQYF; DNA: TGTGCCAGCAGCCAAGATTTGTCAGGCTTCGCCTCCTACGAGCAGTACTTC
size: .; J: TRBJ1-1; length: 13; D: .; V: TRBV6-5; CDR3: CASSYSGTYEAFF; DNA: TGTGCCAGCAGTTACTCCGGGACTTATGAAGCTTTCTTT
size: .; J: TRBJ2-7; length: 14; D: TRBD1; V: TRBV19; CDR3: CASSIRDRGTEQYF; DNA: TGTGCCAGTAGTATACGGGACAGGGGAACCGAGCAGTACTTC
size: .; J: TRBJ2-7; length: 13; D: .; V: TRBV11-2; CDR3: CASIPPRDYEQYF; DNA: TGTGCCAGCATTCCCCCGCGGGACTACGAGCAGTACTTC
size: once; J: TRBJ1-4; length: 14; D: TRBD1; V: TRBV2; CDR3: CASSDRGLNEKLFF; DNA: TGTGCCAGCTCGGACAGGGGGTTAAATGAAAAACTGTTTTTT
size: .; J: TRBJ1-1; length: 13; D: .; V: TRBV7-9; CDR3: CASSLGMNTEAFF; DNA: TGTGCCAGCAGCTTGGGGATGAACACTGAAGCTTTCTTT
size: .; J: TRBJ2-1; length: 16; D: .; V: TRBV5-6; CDR3: CASTLRWGVSYNEQFF; DNA: TGTGCCAGCACCCTGAGGTGGGGGGTCTCCTACAATGAGCAGTTCTTC
size: .; J: TRBJ1-5; length: 14; D: TRBD1; V: TRBV2; CDR3: CASSEGQGNQPQHF; DNA: TGTGCCAGCAGTGAGGGACAGGGGAATCAGCCCCAGCATTTT
size: .; J: TRBJ1-4; length: 15; D: TRBD1; V: TRBV18; CDR3: CASSSGTGANEKLFF; DNA: TGTGCCAGCTCATCCGGGACAGGGGCTAATGAAAAACTGTTTTTT
size: .; J: TRBJ2-1; length: 16; D: TRBD2; V: TRBV5-4; CDR3: CASSLALASGNNEQFF; DNA: TGTGCCAGCAGCTTGGCCCTGGCTAGCGGGAATAATGAGCAGTTCTTC
size: .; J: TRBJ1-1; length: 13; D: TRBD1; V: TRBV27; CDR3: CASSGQGNTEAFF; DNA: TGTGCCAGCAGTGGACAGGGGAACACTGAAGCTTTCTTT
size: .; J: TRBJ1-1; length: 13; D: TRBD1; V: TRBV6-1; CDR3: CASRWDSNTEAFF; DNA: TGTGCCAGCAGGTGGGACAGCAACACTGAAGCTTTCTTT
size: .; J: TRBJ2-5; length: 12; D: .; V: TRBV2; CDR3: CASSWEQETQYF; DNA: TGTGCCAGCAGTTGGGAACAAGAGACCCAGTACTTC
size: .; J: TRBJ2-2; length: 15; D: .; V: TRBV6-1; CDR3: CASSVGQGGAGELFF; DNA: TGTGCCAGCAGTGTCGGACAGGGAGGGGCCGGGGAGCTGTTTTTT
size: .; J: TRBJ1-1; length: 14; D: .; V: TRBV10-3; CDR3: CAISETGRDTEAFF; DNA: TGTGCCATCAGTGAAACCGGGAGGGACACTGAAGCTTTCTTT
size: .; J: TRBJ2-7; length: 15; D: .; V: TRBV10-1; CDR3: CASSEDTGRLYEQYF; DNA: TGCGCCAGCAGTGAAGACACCGGCCGACTCTACGAGCAGTACTTC
size: few; J: TRBJ1-2; length: 14; D: .; V: TRBV5-5; CDR3: CASSLAPGADGYTF; DNA: TGTGCCAGCAGCTTGGCCCCGGGTGCGGATGGCTACACCTTC
size: .; J: TRBJ2-4; length: 16; D: .; V: TRBV5-4; CDR3: CASSLGHRLAKNIQYF; DNA: TGTGCCAGCAGCTTAGGACATAGGTTAGCCAAAAACATTCAGTACTTC
size: .; J: TRBJ1-4; length: 11; D: .; V: TRBV18; CDR3: CASSPGEKLFF; DNA: TGTGCCAGCTCACCAGGGGAAAAACTGTTTTTT
size: .; J: TRBJ2-5; length: 16; D: TRBD2; V: TRBV19; CDR3: CASSIAGGPGIKTQYF; DNA: TGTGCCAGTAGTATAGCGGGAGGGCCCGGAATAAAGACCCAGTACTTC
size: .; J: TRBJ2-5; length: 15; D: TRBD1; V: TRBV19; CDR3: CASSIGTGGQETQYF; DNA: TGTGCCAGTAGTATCGGGACAGGGGGCCAAGAGACCCAGTACTTC
size: medium-sized; J: TRBJ1-1; length: 11; D: .; V: TRBV30; CDR3: CAWSGRTEAFF; DNA: TGTGCCTGGAGCGGTAGGACTGAAGCTTTCTTT
size: .; J: TRBJ2-5; length: 16; D: .; V: TRBV18; CDR3: CASSPLQGSAQETQYF; DNA: TGTGCCAGCTCACCCCTACAAGGGTCAGCTCAAGAGACCCAGTACTTC